This T cell receptor beta chain was recovered during a study of beta chain features in type 1 diabetes (dated by TCRdb to 2017 to 2018). Background on the whole study: Mean age, gender distribution, total cell number and subset yield were not different between patients and healthy donors. A total of roughly 100 million sorted cells were examined across all samples, and the number of cells per subset was strongly correlated with RNA yield. The study compared TCRB repertoires of sorted circulating CD4+ T cell subsets between recently diagnosed type 1 diabetes patients and matched healthy donors. Regulatory and stem cell-like memory subsets were obtained from only 8 patients and roughly eight healthy donors, while naive and central memory subsets were obtained from all 28 donors. General findings and caveats noted by the study authors: Because cDNA rather than genomic DNA was sequenced, highly expressing activated cells could have been over-represented, although no difference in activation and CD3 levels was found between groups. Type 1 diabetes patients showed a moderate but significant shortening of TCRB CDR3 length in all four CD4+ subsets. Only small numbers of individuals were included in the HLA sub-analyses, which left unresolved whether HLA type had any influence on TCRB rearrangement. The naive, central memory and regulatory TCRB repertoires appeared to resemble one another more closely among patients than among healthy donors. PCR may preferentially amplify shorter templates, but because patient and control samples were amplified and corrected together, any resulting skew would affect both groups equally. At VDJ recombination sites, patients with type 1 diabetes made fewer insertions and deleted more nucleotides, a pattern implying thymic rearrangement abnormalities.

A word on this clone: The antigen it binds to is not known. It has no much larger one-base neighbor in the sample; base qualities were not kept.

CDR1 is given as MNHNS and CDR2 as SASEGT, both from the germline V gene. A distance of 8 bases separates the germline ends of V and J, which lose 2 bases and 0 bases respectively. From cysteine to phenylalanine, the CDR3 is 14 amino acids long. Of the read, only the CDR3 DNA is kept; its 42 bases are in frame from base 1. All of the isolated RNA was reverse transcribed with the High Capacity cDNA Reverse Transcription Kit, so expressed TCRB transcripts were sequenced. Deep immunoSEQ sequencing was applied to naive, central memory and regulatory T cell samples, giving an average of about 3.8 million total reads per sample. Sorted cells were lysed in RLT buffer and RNA was extracted with DNase-treated RNeasy Micro or Mini kits, depending on cell number. To prevent cross-contamination, every cell subset was processed on its own, while patient and healthy donor samples were processed together. The immunoSEQ multiplex PCR was used to amplify TCRB sequences from cDNA, yielding 87-bp fragments that span the CDR3 region. Sequencing of the amplicons was performed on the Illumina HiSeq platform. Per the original workflow: Synthetic template baselines were used to correct PCR bias computationally, reads within Hamming distance 2 were collapsed, and singletons that could not be merged were discarded. By aligning reads against IMGT, V, D and J genes, CDR3 length, and insertions or deletions at six rearrangement sites were assigned. Within each subset, clonotype counts were normalized to the number of sorted cells before true diversity and Gini coefficients were calculated with the tcR R package. The overlap coefficient, calculated on TCRB nucleotide sequences, was used to measure repertoire sharing. As a proxy for the pre-selection repertoire, out-of-frame TCRB sequences from naive cells were analyzed. The clones in this table, taken by TCRdb from immuneACCESS, are in-frame only. Not every clone is retained; where verified, under half of the shortfall comes from an unresolved V gene, and the cause of the rest is unknown. V and J calls and clone size come straight from that table; D and trimming were deduced from the DNA. Within this sample are 620,000 or so clones, with 15% to 17% of them counted one time only. Roughly 0.098% of the sample comes from the top ten.

Each donor gave one peripheral blood draw, approximately 100 mL on average, collected into heparinised tubes. A BD FACSAria II was used to sort naive, central memory, regulatory and stem cell-like memory CD4+ T cells with a panel that included CD45RO, CCR7, CD25, CD127, CD95 and CD27. All sorted populations exceeded 95% purity. PBMCs were separated immediately by Lymphoprep density gradient centrifugation and were stained directly, without being cultured. So that batch effects would be minimized, each experiment stained and sorted samples in pairs, pairing one healthy donor with one patient. This clonotype originated in a man younger than 30 in good health. Specimen: naive CD4+ T cells from blood. The cell subset or site label here, explained by the study, means: true naive CD4+ T cells. The V and J genes are TRBV6-1 and TRBJ2-7; there is no confident call for the D gene. The sequenced DNA: TGTGCCAGCAGTGAATTGGCAGACTCCTACGAGCAGTACTTC. Its product reads: CASSELADSYEQYF.